The 28 T cell receptor beta chains below come from one sample, sequenced in a study of cytomegalovirus exposure and HLA in healthy donors. In the PCR, 60 Vbeta and 13 Jbeta primers were used. Sequenced by immunoSEQ multiplex PCR; TCRdb stores in-frame clones only, minus some. The sample lists some 190,000 clones, around 80% occurring once. The material sequenced was PBMCs. The receptor set was obtained from a man between 18 and 29 years old in good health and CMV-seronegative.

This rearrangement joins TRBV6-5 to TRBJ1-2; no firm D call. CDR1 and CDR2 (germline): MNHEY, SVGAGI. V was clipped by 2 bases and J by 7 bases, with 11 bases between them. CDR3 length equals 13 residues. CDR3 sequence: CASSYMAWCGYTF. The CDR3 DNA reads as TGTGCCAGCAGTTACATGGCTTGGTGTGGCTACACCTTC.

The chain uses TRBV29-1 and TRBJ1-2, with D tentatively TRBD1 (6 bases). The CDR3 length is 11 residues. Germline CDR1 SQVTM, CDR2 ANQGSEA. The germline V and J ends were trimmed by 6 bases and 6 bases, with 11 bases remaining between them. The chain's CDR3 is CSVDSRNGYTF. CDR3 nucleotide sequence: TGCAGCGTGGACAGTCGGAATGGCTACACCTTC. Combining the CDR3 with reference TRBV29-1 and TRBJ1-2 gives the whole variable domain SAVISQKPSRDICQRGTSLTIQCQVDSQVTMMFWYRQQPGQSLTLIATANQGSEATYESGFVIDKFPISRPNLTFSTLTVSNMSPEDSSIYLCSVDSRNGYTFGSGTRLTVV.

This clone was found a few times. This rearrangement joins TRBV10-3 to TRBJ2-3, with 12 nucleotides matching TRBD1. V gave up 6 bases and J gave up 1 base; unmatched junction bases: 8. The germline CDR1 and CDR2 sequences are ENHRY and SYGVKD. The CDR3 totals 17 residues. The CDR3 coding sequence is TGTGCCATCAGACCGGGACAGGGGGCACGGGGCACAGATACGCAGTATTTT. This encodes CAIRPGQGARGTDTQYF.

There are a few counts of this clone. The rearrangement links TRBV7-9 to TRBJ1-4; 7 bases are shared with TRBD1. The CDR3 spans 15 residues. With V trimmed by 4 bases and J by 5 bases, 7 bases remained unmatched. Germline values: CDR1 SEHNR, CDR2 FQNEAQ (reference sequence). In nucleotides, the CDR3 is TGTGCCAGCAGCTCGCAAGGGACAGTGAATGAAAAACTGTTTTTT. Its protein product is CASSSQGTVNEKLFF.

This clone is a singleton in its sample. As DNA, the CDR3 is TGTGCCAGCAGTGAAATGGGCGGGGGTGAGCAGTTCTTC. Translating it yields CASSEMGGGEQFF. The rearrangement joins TRBV6-4 to TRBJ2-1; 7 bases map to TRBD2. J gave up 9 bases and V 3 bases, and 5 bases lay outside the gene matches. The CDR3 covers 13 residues. CDR1 MRHNA and CDR2 SNTAGT come from the germline V gene.

This sequence joins TRBV19 and TRBJ1-1, with 11 positions matching TRBD1. The J segment lost 4 bases and the V segment lost 5 bases, leaving 6 bases of the junction unmatched. This CDR3 comprises 15 residues. In germline, CDR1 is LNHDA, CDR2 SQIVND (reference sequence). Here the CDR3 DNA reads TGTGCCAGTAGTCAAGGGACAGGGGGAGTCACTGAAGCTTTCTTT. Its protein product is CASSQGTGGVTEAFF.

V and J are TRBV21-1 and TRBJ2-7; the table assigns TRBD2, which was not confirmed against the DNA. TRBV21-1 is noted as a pseudogene. The length of the CDR3 is 15 residues. CDR3 bases: TGTGCCAGCAGCAAAGGGTGCGGGACCCCCTACGAGCAGTACTTC. Its protein is CASSKGCGTPYEQYF.

The chain recombines TRBV9 with TRBJ1-2; TRBD1 aligns across 8 bases. Germline-derived CDR1 and CDR2 are SGDLS and YYNGEE. This CDR3 comprises 14 residues. The junction had 6 bases not matched to a gene; V was cut back by 4 bases and J by 4 bases. CDR3 bases: TGTGCCAGCAGCAATCGACAGGGGCGCTATGGCTACACCTTC. Protein sequence: CASSNRQGRYGYTF.

The rearrangement uses TRBV6-5 and TRBJ1-4; possibly TRBD1 for D (5 bases). Trimming removed 6 bases from V and 8 bases from J, with 13 bases in between. Germline lookup yields CDR1 MNHEY and CDR2 SVGAGI. This CDR3 is built from 13 residues. This CDR3 is CASSNRGGEKLFF. CDR3 DNA: TGTGCCAGCAGCAACCGTGGGGGGGAAAAACTGTTTTTT.

The rearrangement joins TRBV5-6 to TRBJ2-5; 8 nucleotides align to TRBD2. With V trimmed by 1 base and J by 6 bases, 17 bases remained unmatched. This CDR3 is built from 18 residues. Germline CDR1 reads SGHDT; CDR2 reads YYEEEE. The CDR3 DNA is TGTGCCAGCAGCTTGACCGCGAATATCGGGGGGGCCCTCCAGACCCAGTACTTC. It yields the protein CASSLTANIGGALQTQYF.

This clone came up a few times. V is TRBV6-5 and J is TRBJ2-3, with a possible D match to TRBD2 (6 bases). CDR1 is MNHEY and CDR2 is SVGAGI in the germline V gene. Between the trimmed V and J ends, which lost 2 bases and 4 bases, there was a span of 16 bases. CDR3 length: 16 residues. CDR3 region: CASSYSRRTSPDTQYF. Here the CDR3 DNA reads TGTGCCAGCAGTTACAGTCGGCGAACTAGCCCAGATACGCAGTATTTT.

The rearrangement joins TRBV5-1 to TRBJ2-1, with D possibly TRBD1 on 6 matching bases. CDR1 is SGHRS and CDR2 is YFSETQ in the germline V gene. This CDR3 is 16 amino acids long. Trimming cost V 0 bases and J 9 bases, with 19 bases left between them. CDR3 loop: CASSLGGRGNGREQFF. The CDR3 DNA reads as TGCGCCAGCAGCTTGGGAGGCAGGGGTAACGGGCGTGAGCAGTTCTTC.

The rearrangement uses TRBV19 and TRBJ1-2; 7 nucleotides agree with TRBD1. The CDR3 loop spans 18 amino acids. Per the germline V gene, CDR1 is LNHDA and CDR2 is SQIVND (reference sequence). V lost 4 bases, J lost 4 bases, and 18 bases stayed unmatched. The CDR3 DNA reads as TGTGCCAGTAGTACTATCACAGGGGTAAACCTAGTGGTCTATGGCTACACCTTC. Translating it yields CASSTITGVNLVVYGYTF. Full variable domain (missing parts from reference TRBV19 and TRBJ1-2): DGGITQSPKYLFRKEGQNVTLSCEQNLNHDAMYWYRQDPGQGLRLIYYSQIVNDFQKGDIAEGYSVSREKKESFPLTVTSAQKNPTAFYLCASSTITGVNLVVYGYTFGSGTRLTVV.

This chain joins TRBV27 and TRBJ1-1; 12 bases align to TRBD1. The trim removed 6 bases at V and 6 bases at J, leaving 14 bases unmatched. The CDR3 length is 17 residues. CDR1 and CDR2 from the germline V gene are MNHEY and SMNVEV (reference sequence). CDR3 sequence (DNA): TGTGCCAGCAGCCTTAGGGGACAGGGGGCGGGTTTCTCTGAAGCTTTCTTT. This codes for CASSLRGQGAGFSEAFF.

The J gene is TRBJ2-1, the V gene TRBV27, with 7 bases identical to TRBD2. Germline loops: CDR1 MNHEY, CDR2 SMNVEV (reference sequence). CDR3 size: 19 residues. V lost 4 bases to trimming and J lost 9 bases; unmatched junction nucleotides: 24. The CDR3 DNA reads TGTGCCAGCAGTTCACGGACTAGGTTTTCCCCCAGTAACGTCGTTGAGCAGTTCTTC. This codes for CASSSRTRFSPSNVVEQFF.

The V and J genes are TRBV2 and TRBJ2-5; D is perhaps TRBD2 (5 bases). The CDR3 is made up of 14 amino acids. The V end lost 7 bases, the J end lost 1 base, and 13 bases lay between the germline ends. Per the germline V gene, CDR1 is SNHLY and CDR2 is FYNNEI. The CDR3: CASNEGGLQETQYF. Written as DNA, the CDR3 is TGTGCCAGCAACGAAGGTGGACTCCAAGAGACCCAGTACTTC. Supplemented by reference TRBV2 and TRBJ2-5, the full variable domain reads EPEVTQTPSHQVTQMGQEVILRCVPISNHLYFYWYRQILGQKVEFLVSFYNNEISEKSEIFDDQFSVERPDGSNFTLKIRSTKLEDSAMYFCASNEGGLQETQYFGPGTRLLVL.

This chain uses TRBV5-4 with TRBJ2-5, with a possible D match to TRBD2 (5 bases). The V end was cut by 4 bases, the J end by 4 bases, with 14 bases between. This CDR3 has 14 residues. The germline gives CDR1 SGHNT, CDR2 YYREEE (reference sequence). Written as DNA, the CDR3 is TGTGCCAGCAGCGATCCCCCGGGGAGAGAGACCCAGTACTTC. Its protein is CASSDPPGRETQYF.

The chain couples TRBV6-5 to TRBJ2-2; 7 bases agree with TRBD1. Germline-derived CDR1 and CDR2 are MNHEY and SVGAGI. Trimming cost V 8 bases and J 4 bases; bases outside gene matches: 7. The CDR3 has 14 amino acids. The CDR3 reads CASEPTGSTGELFF. The CDR3 DNA reads as TGTGCCAGCGAACCGACAGGGTCCACCGGGGAGCTGTTTTTT.

V gene TRBV5-5 combines with J gene TRBJ2-2; 7 bases fit TRBD2. The germline CDR1 and CDR2 sequences are SGHKS and YYEKEE (reference sequence). V was pared by 7 bases and J by 4 bases, with 7 bases of the junction left unmatched. CDR3 size: 14 residues. The CDR3 here is CASVLGGVTGELFF. The CDR3, as DNA: TGTGCCAGCGTACTTGGGGGGGTCACCGGGGAGCTGTTTTTT.

This chain connects TRBV13 to TRBJ1-6, with 7 bases aligning to TRBD1. This CDR3 is 17 amino acids long. Germline V CDR1 and CDR2: PRHDT, FYEKMQ (reference sequence). Trimming took 5 bases from V and 0 from J; bases not matched to a gene: 7. Written as DNA, the CDR3 is TGTGCCAGCAGCCCCTGGACAGGTTCCTCCTATAATTCACCCCTCCACTTT. Amino acid sequence: CASSPWTGSSYNSPLHF.

The chain uses TRBV5-4 and TRBJ2-1; TRBD2 might be the D (5 bases). The CDR3 runs 14 residues. Germline values: CDR1 SGHNT, CDR2 YYREEE (reference sequence). V was clipped by 4 bases and J by 4 bases, with 12 bases between them. CDR3 residues: CASSPRTGYNEQFF. The CDR3 nucleotides are TGTGCCAGCAGCCCTCGGACTGGATACAATGAGCAGTTCTTC.

The V and J genes are TRBV6-4 and TRBJ1-5; unclear D gene. Per the germline V gene, CDR1 is MRHNA and CDR2 is SNTAGT. The CDR3 consists of 13 residues. Trimming removed 3 bases at V and 7 bases at J, with 10 bases between. Here the CDR3 DNA reads TGTGCCAGCAGTGAGGAGGGTAGCCAGCCCCAGCATTTT. This translates into CASSEEGSQPQHF.

CDR3 sequence reads: CASSDVLAGDTYEQYF. The DNA for the CDR3 is TGTGCCAGCAGTGACGTACTAGCGGGAGATACCTACGAGCAGTACTTC. The gene calls are TRBV27 and TRBJ2-7, with 11 bases matching TRBD2. V was clipped by 5 bases and J by 2 bases; unmatched bases: 8. There are 16 residues in the CDR3. The V gene's germline CDR1 is MNHEY and CDR2 SMNVEV (reference sequence).

In regard to this clone: No DNA is shown, since the ends of the CDR3 on it are uncertain; the CDR3 is the one TCRdb lists. This chain uses TRBV9 with TRBJ2-3; the table gives TRBD1 as D, unverified against the DNA. From its first to its last residue, the CDR3 has 13 amino acids. Per germline, CDR1 SGDLS and CDR2 YYNGEE. CDR3 amino acids: CASSVASGSLSYF.

J is TRBJ1-5 and V is TRBV4-2, with unresolved D. CDR3 length: 15 residues. Germline V gives CDR1 LGHNA, CDR2 YNFKEQ. Trimming cost V 0 bases and J 1 base, with 7 bases left between them. The CDR3 bases are TGTGCCAGCAGCCAAGAAGTAGCCAGCAATCAGCCCCAGCATTTT. Translation: CASSQEVASNQPQHF.

This clone was seen only a few times. The V gene is TRBV9, the J gene TRBJ2-1; 9 positions match TRBD2. Germline V lookup: CDR1 SGDLS, CDR2 YYNGEE. The V and J ends lost 0 bases and 10 bases, in that order; junction bases with no gene match: 11. The CDR3 covers 16 residues. CDR3 sequence reads: CASSVAPGGGAGEQFF. CDR3 bases: TGTGCCAGCAGCGTAGCTCCGGGCGGGGGGGCTGGAGAGCAGTTCTTC.

V and J are TRBV7-9 and TRBJ1-5; D is uncertain. This CDR3 spans 12 amino acids. Trimming left V 5 bases short and J 8 bases short, with 10 bases between. CDR1 is SEHNR and CDR2 is FQNEAQ in the germline V gene (reference sequence). The CDR3 sequence: CASSLHPEPQHF. CDR3 coding DNA: TGTGCCAGCAGCCTCCATCCGGAGCCCCAGCATTTT.

V usage is TRBV16 and J usage is TRBJ1-5; TRBD1 is a possible D gene (5 bases). The CDR3 consists of 14 residues. Germline V gene data show CDR1 as KGHSY and CDR2 as FQNENV. Trimming removed 4 bases from V and 3 bases from J, with 10 bases in between. CDR3: CASSRGRVNQPQHF. The CDR3 DNA reads TGTGCCAGCAGCCGGGGGAGGGTCAATCAGCCCCAGCATTTT.